This TCR beta chain comes out of a study of early T cells in non-severe SARS-CoV-2 infection. For the study at large: Sequencing of unsorted whole blood was done on bulk RNA, leaving chains unpaired.

This clonotype has a handful of counts. The antigen is not known. Tagging with unique molecular identifiers was applied to individual cDNA molecules. TCRdb itself ran the 5' RACE reads through MiXCR, one entry per CDR3 protein. The data hold over 75,000 distinct CDR3 sequences, with around 14% observed a single time. This CDR3 spans 13 amino acids. CDR1 is LGHDT and CDR2 is YNNKEL in the germline V gene (reference sequence). V lost 2 bases to trimming and J lost 6 bases, with 7 bases between them. Study observations and caveats: Matching against VDJdb likely underestimated virus-specific expansions, favoring anti-spike CD8.

The clonotype originates from an adult who was a healthcare worker with PCR-confirmed SARS-CoV-2 infection or an uninfected control (not recorded which). Specimen: whole blood. The J gene is TRBJ2-2, the V gene TRBV3-1; no definite D call. The CDR3 region is CASSQRSAGELFF. CDR3 nucleotide sequence: TGTGCCAGCAGCCAAAGATCGGCCGGGGAGCTGTTTTTT. Full variable domain (rest looked up from reference TRBV3-1 and TRBJ2-2): DTAVSQTPKYLVTQMGNDKSIKCEQNLGHDTMYWYKQDSKKFLKIMFSYNNKELIINETVPNRFSPKSPDKAHLNLHINSLELGDSAVYFCASSQRSAGELFFGEGSRLTVL.